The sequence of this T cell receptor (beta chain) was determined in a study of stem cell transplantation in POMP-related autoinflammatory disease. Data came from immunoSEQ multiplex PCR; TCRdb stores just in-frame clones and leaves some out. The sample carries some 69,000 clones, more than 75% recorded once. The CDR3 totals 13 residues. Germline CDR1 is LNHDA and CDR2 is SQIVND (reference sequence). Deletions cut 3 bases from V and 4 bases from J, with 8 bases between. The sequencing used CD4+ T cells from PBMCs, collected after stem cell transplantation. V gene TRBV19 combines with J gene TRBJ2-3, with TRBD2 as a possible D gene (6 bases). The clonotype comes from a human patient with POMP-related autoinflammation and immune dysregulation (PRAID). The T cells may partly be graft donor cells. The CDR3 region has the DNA TGTGCCAGTAGTATGCGGGACCCAGATACGCAGTATTTT. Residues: CASSMRDPDTQYF.